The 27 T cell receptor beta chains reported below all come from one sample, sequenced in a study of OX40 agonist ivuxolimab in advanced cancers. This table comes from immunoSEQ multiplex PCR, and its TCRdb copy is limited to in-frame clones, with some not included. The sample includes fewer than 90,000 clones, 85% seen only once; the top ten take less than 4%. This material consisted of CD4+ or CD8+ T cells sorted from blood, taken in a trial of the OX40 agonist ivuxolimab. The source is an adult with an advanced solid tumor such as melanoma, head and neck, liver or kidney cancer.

CDR3 amino acids: CAWSPYSAANSPLHF. CDR3 DNA: TGTGCCTGGAGTCCGTACTCGGCGGCGAATTCACCCCTCCACTTT. The chain joins TRBV30 to TRBJ1-6; D gene ambiguous. V was shortened by 2 bases and J by 7 bases, with 15 bases between the two germline ends. CDR3 length: 15 residues. The germline CDR1 and CDR2 sequences are GTSNPN and SVGIG (reference sequence).

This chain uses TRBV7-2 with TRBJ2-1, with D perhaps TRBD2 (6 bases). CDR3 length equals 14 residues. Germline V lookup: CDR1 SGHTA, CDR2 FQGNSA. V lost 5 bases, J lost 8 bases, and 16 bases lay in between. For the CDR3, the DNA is TGTGCCAGCAGCCCGGGACCACGGAGGGATGAGCAGTTCTTC. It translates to CASSPGPRRDEQFF.

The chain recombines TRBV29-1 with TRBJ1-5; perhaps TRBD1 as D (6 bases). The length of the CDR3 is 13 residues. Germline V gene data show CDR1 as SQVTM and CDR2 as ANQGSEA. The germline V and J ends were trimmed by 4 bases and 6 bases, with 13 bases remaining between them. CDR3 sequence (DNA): TGCAGCGTTGGGGGGGCTATAAGTCAGCCCCAGCATTTT. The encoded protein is CSVGGAISQPQHF.

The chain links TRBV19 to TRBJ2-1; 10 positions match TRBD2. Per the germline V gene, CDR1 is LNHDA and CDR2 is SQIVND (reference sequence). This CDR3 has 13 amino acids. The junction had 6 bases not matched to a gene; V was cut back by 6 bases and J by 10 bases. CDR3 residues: CASRASGGGEQFF. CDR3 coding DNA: TGTGCCAGTAGGGCTAGCGGGGGTGGGGAGCAGTTCTTC.

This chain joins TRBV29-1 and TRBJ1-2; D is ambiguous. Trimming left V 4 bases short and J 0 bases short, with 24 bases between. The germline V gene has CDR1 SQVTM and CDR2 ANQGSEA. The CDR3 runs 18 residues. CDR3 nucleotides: TGCAGCGTTGCCCCTCGTCTGTCCCCCGTTAAAGCTAACTATGGCTACACCTTC. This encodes CSVAPRLSPVKANYGYTF. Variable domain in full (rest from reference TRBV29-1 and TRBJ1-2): SAVISQKPSRDICQRGTSLTIQCQVDSQVTMMFWYRQQPGQSLTLIATANQGSEATYESGFVIDKFPISRPNLTFSTLTVSNMSPEDSSIYLCSVAPRLSPVKANYGYTFGSGTRLTVV.

The CDR3 loop is CASSLRTGVDYEQYF. CDR3 bases: TGTGCCAGCAGCTTAAGGACAGGAGTGGACTACGAGCAGTACTTC. V is TRBV7-9 and J is TRBJ2-7; 7 nucleotides match TRBD1. With V trimmed by 2 bases and J by 3 bases, 7 bases remained unmatched. The CDR3 totals 15 residues. In germline, CDR1 is SEHNR, CDR2 FQNEAQ (reference sequence).

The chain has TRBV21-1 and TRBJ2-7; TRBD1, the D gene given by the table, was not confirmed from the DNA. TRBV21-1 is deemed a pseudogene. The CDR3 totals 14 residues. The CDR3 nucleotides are TGTGCCAGCAGCAATGGGCAGTTCTCCTACGAGCAGTACTTC. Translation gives CASSNGQFSYEQYF.

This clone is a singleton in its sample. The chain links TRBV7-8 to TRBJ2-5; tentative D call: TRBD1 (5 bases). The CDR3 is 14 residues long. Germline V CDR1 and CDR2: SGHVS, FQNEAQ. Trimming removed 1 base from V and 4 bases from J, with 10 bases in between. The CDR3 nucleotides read TGTGCCAGCAGCTTAGTGATTAGGGGAGAGACCCAGTACTTC. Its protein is CASSLVIRGETQYF.

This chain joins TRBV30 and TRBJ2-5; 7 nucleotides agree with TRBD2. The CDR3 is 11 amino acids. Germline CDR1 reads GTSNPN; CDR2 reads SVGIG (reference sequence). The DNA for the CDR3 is TGTTCGTGGGGGGGTGTTGAGACCCAGTACTTC. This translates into CSWGGVETQYF.

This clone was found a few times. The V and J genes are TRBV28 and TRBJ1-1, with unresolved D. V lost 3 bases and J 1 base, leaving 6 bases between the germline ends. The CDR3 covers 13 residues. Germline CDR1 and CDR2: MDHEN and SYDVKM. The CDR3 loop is CASSFAENTEAFF. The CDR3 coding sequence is TGTGCCAGCAGTTTTGCCGAGAACACTGAAGCTTTCTTT.

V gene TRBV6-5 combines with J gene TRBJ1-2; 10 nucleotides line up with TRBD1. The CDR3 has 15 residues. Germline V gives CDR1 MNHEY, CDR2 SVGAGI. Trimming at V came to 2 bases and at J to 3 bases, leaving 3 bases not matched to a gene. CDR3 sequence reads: CASSYGTGADYGYTF. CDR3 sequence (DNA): TGTGCCAGCAGTTACGGGACAGGGGCGGACTATGGCTACACCTTC.

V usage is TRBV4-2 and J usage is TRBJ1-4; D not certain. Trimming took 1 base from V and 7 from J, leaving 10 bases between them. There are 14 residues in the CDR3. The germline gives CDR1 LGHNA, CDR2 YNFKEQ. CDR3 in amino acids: CASSQGGDGEKLFF. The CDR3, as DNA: TGTGCCAGCAGCCAAGGGGGAGACGGTGAAAAACTGTTTTTT.

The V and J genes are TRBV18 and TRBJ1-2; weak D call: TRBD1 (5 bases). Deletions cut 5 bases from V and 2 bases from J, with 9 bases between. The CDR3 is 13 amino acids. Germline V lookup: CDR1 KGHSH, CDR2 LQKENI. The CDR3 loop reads CASSVTENYGYTF. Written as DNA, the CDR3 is TGTGCCAGCTCAGTGACAGAGAACTATGGCTACACCTTC.

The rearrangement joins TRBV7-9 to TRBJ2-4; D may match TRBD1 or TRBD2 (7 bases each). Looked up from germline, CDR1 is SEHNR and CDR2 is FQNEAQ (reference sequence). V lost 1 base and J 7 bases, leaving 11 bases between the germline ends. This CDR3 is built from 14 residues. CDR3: CASSLGGGGNIQYF. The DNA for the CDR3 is TGTGCCAGCAGCTTAGGGGGAGGGGGCAACATTCAGTACTTC.

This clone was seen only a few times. The CDR3 DNA follows: TGTGCCAGCAGAGAAGGGCCTAGCGGAATAAATACGCAGTATTTT. This translates into CASREGPSGINTQYF. The chain combines TRBV6-6 with TRBJ2-3, with TRBD2 matching over 7 bases. Germline trimming cut 6 bases from V and 7 bases from J; bases unmatched to any gene: 13. There are 15 residues in the CDR3. CDR1 MNHNY and CDR2 SVGAGI come from the germline V gene (reference sequence).

The CDR3 sequence: CASSPGVGVVNEQFF. DNA of the CDR3: TGTGCCAGCAGCCCCGGCGTGGGTGTAGTAAATGAGCAGTTCTTC. The gene calls are TRBV6-5 and TRBJ2-1; no clear D gene. The CDR3 length is 15 residues. The germline gives CDR1 MNHEY, CDR2 SVGAGI. V was pared by 6 bases and J by 7 bases, with 19 bases between.

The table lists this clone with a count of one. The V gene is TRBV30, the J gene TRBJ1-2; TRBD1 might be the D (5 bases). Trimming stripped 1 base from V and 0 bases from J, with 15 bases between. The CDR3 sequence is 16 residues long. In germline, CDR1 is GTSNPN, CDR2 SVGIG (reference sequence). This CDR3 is CAWSGGGAGSNYGYTF. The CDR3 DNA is TGTGCCTGGAGTGGGGGCGGGGCAGGGTCTAACTATGGCTACACCTTC.

The CDR3 reads CASSLSPGSGTDTQYF. For the CDR3, the DNA is TGTGCCAGCAGCTTAAGCCCAGGATCTGGCACAGATACGCAGTATTTT. The chain is built from TRBV11-3 and TRBJ2-3; D gene unclear. The CDR3 runs to 16 residues. V lost 2 bases, J lost 1 base, and 13 bases lay in between. Germline V lookup: CDR1 SGHNT, CDR2 YENEEA.

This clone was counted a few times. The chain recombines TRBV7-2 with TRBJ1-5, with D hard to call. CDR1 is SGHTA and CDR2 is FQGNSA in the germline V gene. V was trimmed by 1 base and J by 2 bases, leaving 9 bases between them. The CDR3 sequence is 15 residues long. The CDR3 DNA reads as TGTGCCAGCAGCTTAGACGGAATTGGCAATCAGCCCCAGCATTTT. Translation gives CASSLDGIGNQPQHF.

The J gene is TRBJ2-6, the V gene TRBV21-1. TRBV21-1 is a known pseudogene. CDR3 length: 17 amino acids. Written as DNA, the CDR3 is TGTGCCAGCAGCAGTCCAACTCCGGGGGCCGGGGCCAACGTCCTGACTTTC. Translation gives CASSSPTPGAGANVLTF.

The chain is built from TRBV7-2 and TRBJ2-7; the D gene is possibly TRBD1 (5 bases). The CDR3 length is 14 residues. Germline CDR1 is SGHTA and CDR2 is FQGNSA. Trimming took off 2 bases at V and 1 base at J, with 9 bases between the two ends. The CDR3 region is CASSLSPGSYEQYF. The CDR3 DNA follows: TGTGCCAGCAGCTTAAGTCCAGGGTCCTACGAGCAGTACTTC.

In nucleotides, the CDR3 is TGCGCCAGCAGCCAAGGATCTGCGGGGGGGAGGGGTACGCAGTATTTT. The encoded protein is CASSQGSAGGRGTQYF. V and J are TRBV4-3 and TRBJ2-3, with 9 bases matching TRBD2. V shed 1 base, J shed 8 bases, and the junction held 10 bases outside the gene matches. CDR1 LGHNA and CDR2 YSLEER come from the germline V gene. The CDR3 has 16 residues.

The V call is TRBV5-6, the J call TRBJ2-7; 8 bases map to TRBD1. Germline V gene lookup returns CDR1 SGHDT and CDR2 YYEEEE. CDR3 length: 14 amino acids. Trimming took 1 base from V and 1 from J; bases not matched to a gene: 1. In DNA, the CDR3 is TGTGCCAGCAGCTTGCAGGGGGCTTCCTACGAGCAGTACTTC. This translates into CASSLQGASYEQYF.

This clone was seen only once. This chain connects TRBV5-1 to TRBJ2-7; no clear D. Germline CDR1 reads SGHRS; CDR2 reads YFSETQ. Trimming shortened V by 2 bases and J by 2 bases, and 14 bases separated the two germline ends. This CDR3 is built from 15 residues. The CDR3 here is CASSLRALSTYEQYF. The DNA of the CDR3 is TGCGCCAGCAGCTTAAGGGCGTTGAGTACCTACGAGCAGTACTTC.

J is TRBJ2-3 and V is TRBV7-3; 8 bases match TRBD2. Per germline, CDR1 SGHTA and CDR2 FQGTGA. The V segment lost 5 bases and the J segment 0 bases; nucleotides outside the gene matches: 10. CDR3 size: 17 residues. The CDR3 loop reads CASSPNRAGASTDTQYF. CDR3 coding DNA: TGTGCCAGCAGCCCAAATAGAGCGGGGGCCAGCACAGATACGCAGTATTTT.

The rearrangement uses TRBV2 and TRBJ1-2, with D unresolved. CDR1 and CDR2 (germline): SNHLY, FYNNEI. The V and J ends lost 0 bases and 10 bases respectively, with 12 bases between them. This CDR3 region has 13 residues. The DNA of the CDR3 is TGTGCCAGCAGTGAAGCGGGAGGCGGTGCCTACACCTTC. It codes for CASSEAGGGAYTF.

The CDR3 sequence is CASTYFTEAFF. The CDR3 DNA follows: TGTGCCAGCACGTATTTCACTGAAGCTTTCTTT. V usage is TRBV6-5 and J usage is TRBJ1-1; D is unclear. From germline, CDR1 is MNHEY and CDR2 SVGAGI. This CDR3 is built from 11 residues. V was trimmed by 7 bases and J by 4 bases, leaving 7 bases between them.